The present TCR beta chain was sequenced within a study of blood T cell repertoires in COVID-19. Overall study context: COVID-19 samples collected from the United States, Italy and Spain covered acute and convalescent phases. T cells, B-cell-depleted T cells, or PBMCs provided the cDNA or gDNA that served as material.

Per the study methods: The assay estimated nucleated cells by amplifying reference gene primers. Assay used: immunoSEQ multiplex PCR; TCRdb lists only in-frame clones, some missing. The DNA gave D and trimming, while V, J and clone size come from that table. This table holds around 150,000 clones, around 80% found once. The CDR3 extends over 14 amino acids. Germline CDR1 reads SGHTA; CDR2 reads FQGNSA. V was trimmed by 0 bases and J by 5 bases, leaving 11 bases between them. The V gene is TRBV7-2, the J gene TRBJ2-7, with D possibly TRBD1 on 6 matching bases. The sequence was collected from a man in his 60s with acute or convalescent COVID-19. Source material: peripheral blood. Written as DNA, the CDR3 is TGTGCCAGCAGCTTAGCCCAGGGGATCAACGAGCAGTACTTC. Amino acid sequence: CASSLAQGINEQYF.